This T cell receptor beta chain stems from a study of shared clonotypes between healthy human individuals. The CDR3 sequence is 16 residues long. The ends lost 5 bases at V and 5 bases at J; junction bases unmatched: 12. The V gene's germline CDR1 is MNHEY and CDR2 SMNVEV (reference sequence). Assay used: immunoSEQ multiplex PCR; TCRdb lists only in-frame clones, some missing. The table lists some 1 million clones, around four fifths of them singletons. This clone was seen repeatedly, ten times or more. Recent vaccinations or acute infections were absent in the healthy HIV-negative adult donors. Subsets obtained from CD4+ cells comprised CD45RA+ naive and CD45RA-negative memory cells.

The sequence came from a man aged 18-30 years in good health. Sequencing used memory CD4+ T cells sorted from blood. Subset in this sample: CD45RA-negative fraction. The chain links TRBV27 to TRBJ2-3; 8 bases are a match to TRBD2. In DNA, the CDR3 is TGTGCCAGCAGTCTTTCCGGGACTAGTGGGGTAGATACGCAGTATTTT. Translating gives CASSLSGTSGVDTQYF.